The 19 T cell receptor beta chains listed next were all sequenced from one sample in a study of cytomegalovirus exposure and HLA in healthy donors. PCR primers comprised 60 Vbeta and 13 Jbeta primers. Some clones are missing from TCRdb's copy, which holds only in-frame ones; the method was immunoSEQ multiplex PCR. The sample holds around 100,000 clones, more than 60% seen once. The sequenced sample consisted of PBMCs. These receptor sequences come from a young woman in good health and CMV-seropositive.

This chain uses TRBV28 with TRBJ1-1; 7 positions match TRBD1. Germline V gene sequence: CDR1 MDHEN, CDR2 SYDVKM. This CDR3 is built from 14 residues. Trimming cost V 6 bases and J 0 bases; bases outside gene matches: 4. The CDR3 DNA sequence: TGTGCCAGCAGACTAGGGGGCATGAACACTGAAGCTTTCTTT. Translated: CASRLGGMNTEAFF.

V and J are TRBV27 and TRBJ2-7; 8 bases are a match to TRBD1. V shed 6 bases and J 1 base; nucleotides not matched to a gene: 5. This CDR3 has 14 amino acids. The germline V gene has CDR1 MNHEY and CDR2 SMNVEV (reference sequence). The CDR3 region has the DNA TGTGCCAGCAGGCCGGACAGGGCATCCTACGAGCAGTACTTC. This gives the protein CASRPDRASYEQYF.

This chain connects TRBV5-6 to TRBJ1-2; D possibly corresponds to TRBD1 (5 bases). CDR1 and CDR2 (germline): SGHDT, YYEEEE. The ends were cut back, 4 bases at V and 3 bases at J, with 16 bases in the middle. This CDR3 is 15 amino acids long. CDR3 region: CASSRAGRVDYGYTF. The CDR3 DNA is TGTGCCAGCAGCCGAGCAGGGAGGGTTGACTATGGCTACACCTTC.

The CDR3 here is CASSLDIAGGYNEQFF. The CDR3 bases are TGCGCCAGCAGCTTGGATATAGCGGGAGGATACAATGAGCAGTTCTTC. V and J are TRBV5-1 and TRBJ2-1; 10 bases line up with TRBD2. The ends lost 0 bases at V and 4 bases at J; junction bases unmatched: 4. The CDR3 is made up of 16 amino acids. CDR1 and CDR2 (germline): SGHRS, YFSETQ.

The chain employs TRBV2 and TRBJ1-1, with 9 bases identical to TRBD1. This CDR3 contains 14 residues. Trimming at V came to 6 bases and at J to 5 bases, leaving 7 bases not matched to a gene. Germline lookup yields CDR1 SNHLY and CDR2 FYNNEI. Here the CDR3 reads CASSGQGFWTEAFF. CDR3 DNA: TGTGCCAGCAGCGGACAGGGGTTTTGGACTGAAGCTTTCTTT.

The rearrangement joins TRBV28 to TRBJ1-2, with TRBD1 as a possible D gene (6 bases). Per germline, CDR1 MDHEN and CDR2 SYDVKM. The CDR3 spans 14 residues. V gave up 6 bases and J gave up 1 base, with 12 bases separating them. The CDR3 DNA reads TGTGCCAGCAGACTGGGGGCTCTTAACTATGGCTACACCTTC. As protein: CASRLGALNYGYTF.

The chain combines TRBV10-3 with TRBJ2-5, with D perhaps TRBD2 (6 bases). Germline V lookup: CDR1 ENHRY, CDR2 SYGVKD. The CDR3 runs to 14 residues. Deletions cut 4 bases from V and 0 bases from J, with 9 bases between. In DNA, the CDR3 is TGTGCCATCAGTGCGGGAGTTGACCAAGAGACCCAGTACTTC. Translating gives CAISAGVDQETQYF.

DNA of the CDR3: TGTGCCAGCAGGCGGACAGGGGGTGGTGAAAAACTGTTTTTT. Amino acids: CASRRTGGGEKLFF. The V and J genes are TRBV6-1 and TRBJ1-4, with TRBD1 matching over 10 bases. The junction had 5 bases not matched to a gene; V was cut back by 6 bases and J by 7 bases. The V gene's germline CDR1 is MNHNS and CDR2 SASEGT. The length of the CDR3 is 14 residues.

The V call is TRBV6-1, the J call TRBJ2-3; 9 bases align to TRBD2. Germline values: CDR1 MNHNS, CDR2 SASEGT. The CDR3 is made up of 15 amino acids. V shed 3 bases, J shed 4 bases, and the junction held 5 bases outside the gene matches. The CDR3 here is CASSDFLAGADTQYF. For the CDR3, the DNA is TGTGCCAGCAGTGATTTTTTAGCGGGAGCAGATACGCAGTATTTT.

The chain is built from TRBV18 and TRBJ2-3, with TRBD2 identical over 8 bases. From germline, CDR1 is KGHSH and CDR2 LQKENI. Germline trimming cut 3 bases from V and 0 bases from J; bases unmatched to any gene: 8. CDR3 length: 17 residues. This CDR3 is CASSPLLSGMSTDTQYF. The CDR3 DNA follows: TGTGCCAGCTCACCTCTTCTTAGCGGGATGAGCACAGATACGCAGTATTTT.

The chain is built from TRBV4-1 and TRBJ1-1; the D gene is possibly TRBD1 (6 bases). The CDR3 totals 14 residues. V was shortened by 4 bases and J by 1 base, with 10 bases between the two germline ends. Per germline, CDR1 MGHRA and CDR2 YSYEKL. The CDR3 region has the DNA TGCGCCAGCAGCCGCCTACAGGGGAACACTGAAGCTTTCTTT. Translation gives CASSRLQGNTEAFF.

This clone appeared a single time. The CDR3, as DNA: TGCAGCGTTCCTGGCCCCGTGGGCACAGATACGCAGTATTTT. Translating it yields CSVPGPVGTDTQYF. This sequence joins TRBV29-1 and TRBJ2-3; D call uncertain. The CDR3 has 14 amino acids. V lost 5 bases and J 1 base, leaving 13 bases between the germline ends. Germline V lookup: CDR1 SQVTM, CDR2 ANQGSEA.

The chain links TRBV29-1 to TRBJ2-1; 10 bases align to TRBD2. The germline CDR1 and CDR2 sequences are SQVTM and ANQGSEA. The CDR3 length is 14 residues. J lost 7 bases, V lost 1 base, and 4 bases had no gene match. Here the CDR3 reads CSVEVWTSGNEQFF. CDR3 nucleotides: TGCAGCGTTGAAGTGTGGACTAGCGGTAATGAGCAGTTCTTC.

As to this clone: Germline and junction disagree at one end, which may indicate a read error. The chain is built from TRBV6-4 and TRBJ2-1; 13 bases are a match to TRBD2. The length of the CDR3 is 18 residues. The germline V gene encodes CDR1 MRHNA and CDR2 SNTAGT. Written as DNA, the CDR3 is TGTGCCACCAGTGCGGGGGGCCCCGGGACTAGCGGGATTGATGAGCAGTTCTTC. Translation: CATSAGGPGTSGIDEQFF.

The chain employs TRBV11-3 and TRBJ2-3; D ambiguous. Germline CDR1 reads SGHNT; CDR2 reads YENEEA. Trimming stripped 5 bases from V and 3 bases from J, with 12 bases between. The CDR3 runs 14 residues. The CDR3 region is CASSQGFGTDTQYF. CDR3 DNA: TGTGCCAGCAGCCAAGGATTCGGGACAGATACGCAGTATTTT.

The chain employs TRBV27 and TRBJ2-7; 7 bases are shared with TRBD1. V trimming: 6 bases; J trimming: 6 bases; junction bases outside the gene matches: 11. Per germline, CDR1 MNHEY and CDR2 SMNVEV (reference sequence). The CDR3 is 14 amino acids. This chain's CDR3 is CASSPRGPPSEQYF. The CDR3 region has the DNA TGTGCCAGCAGCCCGAGGGGGCCTCCTTCCGAGCAGTACTTC.

The V and J genes are TRBV30 and TRBJ1-1; no definite D call. V was pared by 0 bases and J by 8 bases, with 4 bases between. The CDR3 covers 10 residues. The V gene's germline CDR1 is GTSNPN and CDR2 SVGIG (reference sequence). CDR3 sequence: CAWSVQEAFF. The CDR3 coding sequence is TGTGCCTGGAGTGTCCAGGAAGCTTTCTTT. The whole variable domain, filled in from reference TRBV30 and TRBJ1-1, reads SQTIHQWPATLVQPVGSPLSLECTVEGTSNPNLYWYRQAAGRGLQLLFYSVGIGQISSEVPQNLSASRPQDRQFILSSKKLLLSDSGFYLCAWSVQEAFFGQGTRLTVV.

This sequence joins TRBV4-3 and TRBJ2-2, with TRBD1 as a possible D gene (5 bases). The germline V gene has CDR1 LGHNA and CDR2 YSLEER. CDR3 length: 14 amino acids. Trimming removed 6 bases at V and 6 bases at J, with 14 bases between. CDR3 coding DNA: TGCGCCAGCAGTCATGGGGCAGCTCCCGGGGAGCTGTTTTTT. This translates into CASSHGAAPGELFF.

V gene TRBV5-1 combines with J gene TRBJ1-3; TRBD1 matches 7 bases. The germline V gene encodes CDR1 SGHRS and CDR2 YFSETQ. J gave up 0 bases and V 0 bases, and 3 bases lay outside the gene matches. The CDR3 length is 16 residues. The CDR3 bases are TGCGCCAGCAGCTTGGCGGCAGGGGGCTCTGGAAACACCATATATTTT. It is translated as CASSLAAGGSGNTIYF.